The present entry profiles one TCR beta chain with its context. Its target is unknown. Sequencing used immunoSEQ multiplex PCR; TCRdb keeps in-frame clones, though not all of them. Of tens of thousands of clones listed, roughly 86% were seen once; the top ten hold approximately 2%. This sample stems from a study of radiotherapy plus CTLA-4 blockade in lung cancer. The overall study: Among all patients, around 18% showed objective responses, while more than 25% had disease control.

General study results and limits: Blood TCR clones of tumor origin expanded after radiotherapy plus ipilimumab. Interferon-beta and early blood T cell clone dynamics reportedly predicted response best.

This material consisted of peripheral blood, taken from a patient treated with radiotherapy plus ipilimumab. The receptor was derived from a human donor with non-small cell lung cancer who had a partial response to radiotherapy plus ipilimumab.

CDR3 loop: CASQSTGDPSEQYF. As DNA, the CDR3 is TGTGCCAGCCAGAGCACAGGGGACCCTAGTGAGCAGTACTTC. The V call is TRBV18, the J call TRBJ2-7; 7 bases match TRBD1. The CDR3 contains 14 residues. Germline assignment: CDR1 KGHSH and CDR2 LQKENI. V was clipped by 8 bases and J by 7 bases; unmatched bases: 14. The variable domain in full, with the rest retrieved from reference TRBV18 and TRBJ2-7, is NAGVMQNPRHLVRRRGQEARLRCSPMKGHSHVYWYRQLPEEGLKFMVYLQKENIIDESGMPKERFSAEFPKEGPSILRIQQVVRGDSAAYFCASQSTGDPSEQYFGPGTRLTVT.